Shown below are 17 T cell receptor beta chains from a single sample sequenced in a study of PD-1 blockade in classical Hodgkin lymphoma. Repertoires were generated with immunoSEQ multiplex PCR, while TCRdb's copy carries only in-frame clones and drops some. The data hold about 30,000 clones, with about 76% observed a single time. Every one of the patients relapsed after autologous stem cell transplantation (brentuximab vedotin exposure was variable). The sample consisted of peripheral blood mononuclear cells (PBMCs), taken before the second cycle of nivolumab. The receptors come from a human donor with classical Hodgkin lymphoma.

Only a few counts were recorded for this clone. The chain joins TRBV5-1 to TRBJ1-4; the D gene is possibly TRBD1 (5 bases). Germline loops: CDR1 SGHRS, CDR2 YFSETQ. The CDR3 extends over 13 amino acids. V was pared by 5 bases and J by 6 bases, with 11 bases between. CDR3 coding DNA: TGCGCCAGCAGTGGGGCTGTGGATGAAAAACTGTTTTTT. It encodes CASSGAVDEKLFF. Looking up the rest from reference TRBV5-1 and TRBJ1-4 gives the full variable domain: KAGVTQTPRYLIKTRGQQVTLSCSPISGHRSVSWYQQTPGQGLQFLFEYFSETQRNKGNFPGRFSGRQFSNSRSEMNVSTLELGDSALYLCASSGAVDEKLFFGSGTQLSVL.

The rearrangement uses TRBV30 and TRBJ1-1; the match to TRBD1 covers 8 bases. V trimming: 0 bases; J trimming: 0 bases; junction bases outside the gene matches: 3. Germline-derived CDR1 and CDR2 are GTSNPN and SVGIG (reference sequence). This CDR3 region has 15 residues. CDR3 sequence (DNA): TGTGCCTGGAGTGTAGCGGACAGGGTGAACACTGAAGCTTTCTTT. The encoded protein is CAWSVADRVNTEAFF. Full variable domain (outside the CDR3, taken from reference TRBV30 and TRBJ1-1): SQTIHQWPATLVQPVGSPLSLECTVEGTSNPNLYWYRQAAGRGLQLLFYSVGIGQISSEVPQNLSASRPQDRQFILSSKKLLLSDSGFYLCAWSVADRVNTEAFFGQGTRLTVV.

The sample holds one count of this clone. The CDR3 region is CASSPDSNEQFF. Written as DNA, the CDR3 is TGTGCCAGCAGCCCGGACAGCAATGAGCAGTTCTTC. The chain links TRBV9 to TRBJ2-1, with D possibly TRBD1 on 6 matching bases. Deletions cut 4 bases from V and 6 bases from J, with 8 bases between. This CDR3 is built from 12 residues. The germline V gene has CDR1 SGDLS and CDR2 YYNGEE.

The chain couples TRBV28 to TRBJ2-7; D call uncertain. CDR1 and CDR2 (germline): MDHEN, SYDVKM. Trimming removed 7 bases at V and 4 bases at J, with 11 bases between. The length of the CDR3 is 12 residues. The CDR3 DNA sequence: TGTGCCAGCACCCCAGGTAGTTACGAGCAGTACTTC. This gives the protein CASTPGSYEQYF. Filled out from reference TRBV28 and TRBJ2-7, the complete variable domain reads DVKVTQSSRYLVKRTGEKVFLECVQDMDHENMFWYRQDPGLGLRLIYFSYDVKMKEKGDIPEGYSVSREKKERFSLILESASTNQTSMYLCASTPGSYEQYFGPGTRLTVT.

V and J are TRBV19 and TRBJ1-3, with D uncertain. CDR3 length: 13 amino acids. Germline V gives CDR1 LNHDA, CDR2 SQIVND (reference sequence). The V gene lost 8 bases and the J gene lost 1 base, with 9 bases spanning the gap. CDR3: CASGVGSGNTIYF. The CDR3 nucleotides read TGTGCCAGTGGAGTGGGGTCTGGAAACACCATATATTTT.

This rearrangement joins TRBV5-6 to TRBJ1-2, with D maybe TRBD1 (6 bases). Germline V gives CDR1 SGHDT, CDR2 YYEEEE. Between the trimmed V and J ends, which lost 6 bases and 5 bases, there was a span of 17 bases. The length of the CDR3 is 14 residues. CDR3 residues: CASNSLRGDYGYTF. DNA of the CDR3: TGTGCCAGCAACTCATTAAGGGGGGATTATGGCTACACCTTC.

The V gene is TRBV5-1, the J gene TRBJ1-1; D unclear. Germline-derived CDR1 and CDR2 are SGHRS and YFSETQ. The CDR3 is made up of 14 amino acids. V was cut by 2 bases and J by 3 bases, with 11 bases left in between. For the CDR3, the DNA is TGCGCCAGCAGCTTCGAGGGTGGGGACACTGAAGCTTTCTTT. This translates into CASSFEGGDTEAFF.

The chain has TRBV28 and TRBJ2-7; 9 nucleotides line up with TRBD1. V lost 3 bases and J lost 6; bases outside the gene matches: 3. The length of the CDR3 is 13 residues. The germline gives CDR1 MDHEN, CDR2 SYDVKM. CDR3 protein: CASSFGQGIEQYF. For the CDR3, the DNA is TGTGCCAGCAGTTTCGGACAGGGGATCGAGCAGTACTTC.

V usage is TRBV27 and J usage is TRBJ2-3; 12 bases are shared with TRBD2. V dropped 5 bases and J dropped 1; count of bases not matched to a gene: 4. Germline CDR1 is MNHEY and CDR2 is SMNVEV (reference sequence). The CDR3 runs 16 residues. CDR3 residues: CASSPTSGGGTDTQYF. The DNA for the CDR3 is TGTGCCAGCAGTCCGACTAGCGGGGGTGGCACAGATACGCAGTATTTT.

The V call is TRBV19, the J call TRBJ2-7; D uncertain. Trimming removed 0 bases at V and 2 bases at J, with 14 bases between. The CDR3 length is 16 residues. Per the germline V gene, CDR1 is LNHDA and CDR2 is SQIVND (reference sequence). Here the CDR3 DNA reads TGTGCCAGTAGTATAGATTACTGGGCACAGCCCTACGAGCAGTACTTC. Amino acids: CASSIDYWAQPYEQYF.

The chain uses TRBV27 and TRBJ1-1; D might be TRBD1 (6 bases). This CDR3 region has 14 residues. Trimming took off 6 bases at V and 7 bases at J, with 18 bases between the two ends. CDR1 and CDR2 (germline): MNHEY, SMNVEV (reference sequence). CDR3 bases: TGTGCCAGCAGCAGGGGCTCGGCGATGATTGAAGCTTTCTTT. This translates into CASSRGSAMIEAFF.

The chain is built from TRBV5-1 and TRBJ2-1; D ambiguous. Trimming cost V 1 base and J 5 bases, with 7 bases left between them. CDR3 length: 13 residues. Germline V gives CDR1 SGHRS, CDR2 YFSETQ. CDR3 DNA sequence: TGCGCCAGCAGCTTGCCCGGAAACAATGAGCAGTTCTTC. Its translation is CASSLPGNNEQFF.

By proportion, this clone is medium-sized (0.01 to 0.1%). CDR3 nucleotides: TGTGCCAGCAGCTCTGGCGCAGGGATAGCTAACTATGGCTACACCTTC. It codes for CASSSGAGIANYGYTF. The chain uses TRBV7-8 and TRBJ1-2; perhaps TRBD1 as D (5 bases). CDR1 SGHVS and CDR2 FQNEAQ come from the germline V gene. The V gene lost 4 bases and the J gene lost 0 bases, with 15 bases spanning the gap. The CDR3 runs to 16 residues.

The chain couples TRBV4-3 to TRBJ1-5; D is uncertain. The CDR3 length is 13 residues. The V end was cut by 0 bases, the J end by 1 base, with 1 base between. Germline-derived CDR1 and CDR2 are LGHNA and YSLEER. In nucleotides, the CDR3 is TGCGCCAGCAGCCAAGACAGCAATCAGCCCCAGCATTTT. It translates to CASSQDSNQPQHF.

The chain employs TRBV20-1 and TRBJ2-3; D remains ambiguous. V lost 1 base and J lost 8, with 7 bases in between. The CDR3 has 11 amino acids. CDR1 and CDR2 (germline): DFQATT, SNEGSKA (reference sequence). The CDR3 spells CSARASLTQYF. The CDR3 nucleotides read TGCAGTGCTAGAGCCTCCCTTACGCAGTATTTT.

This chain connects TRBV11-3 to TRBJ2-7; tentative D call: TRBD1 (6 bases). Germline values: CDR1 SGHNT, CDR2 YENEEA. CDR3 length: 14 amino acids. Trimming took 6 bases from V and 0 from J, leaving 12 bases between them. The CDR3 reads CASSPDSNSYEQYF. DNA of the CDR3: TGTGCCAGCAGTCCGGACAGCAACTCCTACGAGCAGTACTTC.

The J gene is TRBJ2-1, the V gene TRBV18; TRBD2 aligns across 11 bases. In germline, CDR1 is KGHSH, CDR2 LQKENI. The CDR3 covers 17 residues. Trimming removed 0 bases from V and 4 bases from J; junction bases left unmatched: 5. In DNA, the CDR3 is TGTGCCAGCTCACCACCTCTAGCGGGGGGACGATACAATGAGCAGTTCTTC. It yields the protein CASSPPLAGGRYNEQFF.